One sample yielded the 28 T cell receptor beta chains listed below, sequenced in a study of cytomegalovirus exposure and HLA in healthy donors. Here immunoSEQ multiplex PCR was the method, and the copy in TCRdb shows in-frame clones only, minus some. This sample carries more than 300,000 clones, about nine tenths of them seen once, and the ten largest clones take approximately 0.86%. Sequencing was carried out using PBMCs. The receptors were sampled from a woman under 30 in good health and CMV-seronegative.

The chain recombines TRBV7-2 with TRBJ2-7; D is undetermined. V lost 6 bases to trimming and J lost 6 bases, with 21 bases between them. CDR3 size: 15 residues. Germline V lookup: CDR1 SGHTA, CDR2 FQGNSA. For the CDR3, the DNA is TGTGCCAGCAGTCGTTCCTCGGCTAGTTCGTCCGAGCAGTACTTC. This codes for CASSRSSASSSEQYF.

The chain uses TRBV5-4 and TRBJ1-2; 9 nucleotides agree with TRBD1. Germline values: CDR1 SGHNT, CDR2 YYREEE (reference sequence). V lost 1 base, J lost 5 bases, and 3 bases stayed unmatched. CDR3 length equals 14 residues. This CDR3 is CASSLNRGPYGYTF. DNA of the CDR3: TGTGCCAGCAGCTTGAACAGGGGGCCTTATGGCTACACCTTC.

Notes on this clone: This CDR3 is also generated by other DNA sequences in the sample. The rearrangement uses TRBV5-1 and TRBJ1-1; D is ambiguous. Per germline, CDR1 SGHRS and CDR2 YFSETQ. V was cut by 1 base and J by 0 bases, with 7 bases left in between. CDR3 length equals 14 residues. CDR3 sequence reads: CASSLLRMNTEAFF. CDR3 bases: TGCGCCAGCAGCTTGCTGCGGATGAACACTGAAGCTTTCTTT. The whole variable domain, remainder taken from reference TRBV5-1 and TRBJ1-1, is KAGVTQTPRYLIKTRGQQVTLSCSPISGHRSVSWYQQTPGQGLQFLFEYFSETQRNKGNFPGRFSGRQFSNSRSEMNVSTLELGDSALYLCASSLLRMNTEAFFGQGTRLTVV.

The CDR3 spells CASSDLPGATEAFF. In nucleotides, the CDR3 is TGTGCCAGCAGTGACCTTCCAGGGGCCACTGAAGCTTTCTTT. The chain uses TRBV6-4 and TRBJ1-1; weak D call: TRBD1 (6 bases). Germline CDR1 and CDR2: MRHNA and SNTAGT. With 2 bases removed from V and 4 bases from J, the gap between germline ends came to 11 bases. CDR3 length: 14 residues.

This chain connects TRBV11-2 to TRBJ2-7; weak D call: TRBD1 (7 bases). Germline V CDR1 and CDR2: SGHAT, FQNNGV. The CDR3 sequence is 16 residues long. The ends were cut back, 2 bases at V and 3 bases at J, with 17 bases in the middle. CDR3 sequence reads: CASSLFPPGGGYEQYF. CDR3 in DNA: TGTGCCAGCAGCTTATTTCCCCCAGGGGGAGGCTACGAGCAGTACTTC.

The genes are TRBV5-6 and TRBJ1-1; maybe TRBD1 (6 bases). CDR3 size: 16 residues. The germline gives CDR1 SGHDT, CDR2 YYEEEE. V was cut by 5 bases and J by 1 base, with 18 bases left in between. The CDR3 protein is CASRSLREGGNTEAFF. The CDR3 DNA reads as TGTGCCAGCAGATCCTTACGGGAAGGGGGGAACACTGAAGCTTTCTTT.

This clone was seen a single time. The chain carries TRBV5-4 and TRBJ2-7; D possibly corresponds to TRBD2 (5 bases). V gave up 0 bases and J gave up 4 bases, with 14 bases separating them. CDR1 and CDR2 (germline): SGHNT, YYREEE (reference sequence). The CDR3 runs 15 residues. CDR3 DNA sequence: TGTGCCAGCAGCTTGGGGCGGAGCGGCGAATACGAGCAGTACTTC. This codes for CASSLGRSGEYEQYF.

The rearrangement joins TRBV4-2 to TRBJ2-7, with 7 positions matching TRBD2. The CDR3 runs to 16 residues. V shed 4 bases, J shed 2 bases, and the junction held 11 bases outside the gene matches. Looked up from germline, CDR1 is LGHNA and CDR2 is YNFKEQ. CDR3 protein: CASSRGASGTPYEQYF. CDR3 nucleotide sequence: TGTGCCAGCAGCCGGGGAGCGAGCGGGACCCCCTACGAGCAGTACTTC.

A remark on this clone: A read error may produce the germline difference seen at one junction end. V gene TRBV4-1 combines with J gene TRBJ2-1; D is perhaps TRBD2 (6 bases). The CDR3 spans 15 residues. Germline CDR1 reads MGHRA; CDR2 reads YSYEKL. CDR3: CASRELAGSYNEQFF. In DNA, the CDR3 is TGCGCTAGCAGGGAACTAGCAGGCTCCTACAATGAGCAGTTCTTC.

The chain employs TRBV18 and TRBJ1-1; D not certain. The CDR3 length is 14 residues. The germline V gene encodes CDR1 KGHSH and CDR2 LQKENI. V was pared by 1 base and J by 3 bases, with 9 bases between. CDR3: CASSPRAADTEAFF. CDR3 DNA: TGTGCCAGCTCACCACGAGCAGCGGACACTGAAGCTTTCTTT.

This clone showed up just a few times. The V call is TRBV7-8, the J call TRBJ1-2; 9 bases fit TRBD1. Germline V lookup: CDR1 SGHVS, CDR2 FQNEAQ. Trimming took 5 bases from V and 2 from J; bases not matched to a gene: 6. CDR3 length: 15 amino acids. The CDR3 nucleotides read TGTGCCAGCAGCGTCTCCGGGACAGGGAACTATGGCTACACCTTC. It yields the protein CASSVSGTGNYGYTF.

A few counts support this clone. CDR3 sequence: CASSLVLGQYGYTF. The DNA for the CDR3 is TGCGCCAGCAGCTTGGTCCTTGGACAGTATGGCTACACCTTC. The chain carries TRBV5-1 and TRBJ1-2; D possibly corresponds to TRBD1 (6 bases). CDR3 length equals 14 residues. Germline values: CDR1 SGHRS, CDR2 YFSETQ. V was cut by 0 bases and J by 5 bases, with 11 bases left in between.

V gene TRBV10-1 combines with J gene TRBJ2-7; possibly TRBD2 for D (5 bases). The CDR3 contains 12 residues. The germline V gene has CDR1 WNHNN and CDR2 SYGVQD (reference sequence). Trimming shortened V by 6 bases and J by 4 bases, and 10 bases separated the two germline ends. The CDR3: CASSGSGYEQYF. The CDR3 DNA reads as TGCGCCAGCAGCGGTTCGGGGTACGAGCAGTACTTC.

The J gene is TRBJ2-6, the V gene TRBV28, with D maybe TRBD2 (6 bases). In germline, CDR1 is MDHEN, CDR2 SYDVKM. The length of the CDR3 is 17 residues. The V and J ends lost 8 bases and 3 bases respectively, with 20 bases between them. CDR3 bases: TGTGCCAGCCTCACTGCCGGGAGACACAGTGGGGCCAACGTCCTGACTTTC. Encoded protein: CASLTAGRHSGANVLTF.

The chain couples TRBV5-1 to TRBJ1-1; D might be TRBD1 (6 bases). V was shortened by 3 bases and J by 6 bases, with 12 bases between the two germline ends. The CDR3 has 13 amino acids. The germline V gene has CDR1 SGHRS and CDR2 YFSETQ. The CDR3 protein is CASSSRDTAEAFF. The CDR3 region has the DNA TGCGCCAGCAGCTCCCGGGACACTGCTGAAGCTTTCTTT.

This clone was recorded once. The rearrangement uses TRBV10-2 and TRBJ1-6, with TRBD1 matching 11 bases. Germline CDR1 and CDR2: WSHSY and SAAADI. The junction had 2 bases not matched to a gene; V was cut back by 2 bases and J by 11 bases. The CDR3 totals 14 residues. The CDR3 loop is CASSEGTGGPPLHF. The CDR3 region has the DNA TGCGCCAGCAGTGAGGGGACAGGGGGTCCACCCCTCCACTTT.

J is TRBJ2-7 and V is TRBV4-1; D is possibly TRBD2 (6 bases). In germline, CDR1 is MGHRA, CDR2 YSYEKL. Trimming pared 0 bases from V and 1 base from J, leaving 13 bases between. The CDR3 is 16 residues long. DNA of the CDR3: TGCGCCAGCAGCCAAGATGGGGGGTTAGGGTCCTACGAGCAGTACTTC. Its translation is CASSQDGGLGSYEQYF.

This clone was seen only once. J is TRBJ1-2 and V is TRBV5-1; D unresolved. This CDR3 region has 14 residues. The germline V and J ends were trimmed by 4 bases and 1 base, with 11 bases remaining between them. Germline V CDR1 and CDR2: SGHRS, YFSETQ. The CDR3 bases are TGCGCCAGCAGCACCGTCACGGGTAACTATGGCTACACCTTC. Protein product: CASSTVTGNYGYTF.

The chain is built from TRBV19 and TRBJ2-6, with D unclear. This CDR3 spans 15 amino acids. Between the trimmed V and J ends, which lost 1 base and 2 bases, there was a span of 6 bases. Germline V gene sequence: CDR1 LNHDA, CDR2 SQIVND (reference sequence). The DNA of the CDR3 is TGTGCCAGTAGTATAGGCAGTGCTGGGGCCAACGTCCTGACTTTC. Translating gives CASSIGSAGANVLTF.

DNA of the CDR3: TGTGCCAGCAGTTTCGGGGGTTATACCGCTGAGCAGTTCTTC. Protein: CASSFGGYTAEQFF. V is TRBV27 and J is TRBJ2-1, with TRBD2 as a possible D gene (6 bases). V was shortened by 3 bases and J by 9 bases, with 15 bases between the two germline ends. The CDR3 totals 14 residues. Germline V gives CDR1 MNHEY, CDR2 SMNVEV (reference sequence).

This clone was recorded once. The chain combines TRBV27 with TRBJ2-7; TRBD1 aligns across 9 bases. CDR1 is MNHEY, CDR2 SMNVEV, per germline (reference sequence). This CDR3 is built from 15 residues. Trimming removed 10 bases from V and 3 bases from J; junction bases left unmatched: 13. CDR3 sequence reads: CATRLGTGFFYEQYF. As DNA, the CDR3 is TGTGCCACCAGGTTGGGGACAGGGTTCTTCTACGAGCAGTACTTC.

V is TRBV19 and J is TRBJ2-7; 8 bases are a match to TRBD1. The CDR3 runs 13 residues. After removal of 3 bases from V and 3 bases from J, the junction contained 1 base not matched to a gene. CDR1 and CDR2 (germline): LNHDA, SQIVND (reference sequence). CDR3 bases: TGTGCCAGTAGTATCGGGACAGGCTACGAGCAGTACTTC. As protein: CASSIGTGYEQYF.

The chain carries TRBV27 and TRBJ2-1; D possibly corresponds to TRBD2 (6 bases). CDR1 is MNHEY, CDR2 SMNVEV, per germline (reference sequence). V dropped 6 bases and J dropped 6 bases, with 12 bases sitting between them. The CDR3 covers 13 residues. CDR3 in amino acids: CASSFTSSNEQFF. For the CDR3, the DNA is TGTGCCAGCAGCTTCACTAGCAGCAATGAGCAGTTCTTC.

The CDR3 protein is CASSTDRPLTDEQFF. Here the CDR3 DNA reads TGCGCCAGCAGCACAGACAGACCTTTGACCGATGAGCAGTTCTTC. V usage is TRBV5-1 and J usage is TRBJ2-1; TRBD1 might be the D (5 bases). Per germline, CDR1 SGHRS and CDR2 YFSETQ. CDR3 length equals 15 residues. Trimming took off 4 bases at V and 8 bases at J, with 19 bases between the two ends.

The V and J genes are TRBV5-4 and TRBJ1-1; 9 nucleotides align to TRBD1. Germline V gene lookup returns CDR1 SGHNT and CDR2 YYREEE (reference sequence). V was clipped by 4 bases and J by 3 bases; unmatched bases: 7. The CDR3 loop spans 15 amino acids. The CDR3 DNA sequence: TGTGCCAGCAGCGACCGACAGGGGGATTACACTGAAGCTTTCTTT. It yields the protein CASSDRQGDYTEAFF.

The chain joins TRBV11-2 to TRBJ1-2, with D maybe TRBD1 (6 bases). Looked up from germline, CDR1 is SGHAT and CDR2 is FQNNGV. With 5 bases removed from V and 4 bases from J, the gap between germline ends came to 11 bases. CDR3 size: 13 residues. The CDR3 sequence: CASSPTGPYGYTF. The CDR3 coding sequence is TGTGCCAGCAGCCCCACAGGGCCCTATGGCTACACCTTC. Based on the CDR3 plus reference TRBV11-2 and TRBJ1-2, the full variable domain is EAGVAQSPRYKIIEKRQSVAFWCNPISGHATLYWYQQILGQGPKLLIQFQNNGVVDDSQLPKDRFSAERLKGVDSTLKIQPAKLEDSAVYLCASSPTGPYGYTFGSGTRLTVV.

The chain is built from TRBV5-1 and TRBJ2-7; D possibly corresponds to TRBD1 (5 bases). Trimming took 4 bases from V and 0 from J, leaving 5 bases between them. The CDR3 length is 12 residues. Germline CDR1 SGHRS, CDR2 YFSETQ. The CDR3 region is CASSDSSYEQYF. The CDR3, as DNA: TGCGCCAGCAGCGACAGCTCCTACGAGCAGTACTTC.

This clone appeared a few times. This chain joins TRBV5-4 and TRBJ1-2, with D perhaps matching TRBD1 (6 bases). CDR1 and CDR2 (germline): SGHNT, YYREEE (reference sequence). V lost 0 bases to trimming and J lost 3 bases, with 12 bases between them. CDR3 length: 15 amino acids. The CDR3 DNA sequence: TGTGCCAGCAGCTTGGGGCAGGGGAGTCACTATGGCTACACCTTC. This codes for CASSLGQGSHYGYTF. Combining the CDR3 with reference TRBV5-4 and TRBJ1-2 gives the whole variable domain ETGVTQSPTHLIKTRGQQVTLRCSSQSGHNTVSWYQQALGQGPQFIFQYYREEENGRGNFPPRFSGLQFPNYSSELNVNALELDDSALYLCASSLGQGSHYGYTFGSGTRLTVV.